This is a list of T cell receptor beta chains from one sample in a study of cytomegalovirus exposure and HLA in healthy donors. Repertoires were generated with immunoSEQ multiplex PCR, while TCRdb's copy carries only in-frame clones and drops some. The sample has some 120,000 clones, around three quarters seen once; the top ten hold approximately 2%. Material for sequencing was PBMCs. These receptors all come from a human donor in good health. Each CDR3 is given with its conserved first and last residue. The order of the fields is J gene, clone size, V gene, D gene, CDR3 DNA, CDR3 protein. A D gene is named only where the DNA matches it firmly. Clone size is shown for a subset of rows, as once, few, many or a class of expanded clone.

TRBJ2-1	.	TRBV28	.	TGTGCCAGCAGTCGGGACTTTAACAATGAGCAGTTCTTC	CASSRDFNNEQFF
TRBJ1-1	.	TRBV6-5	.	TGTGCCAGCAGTTACAAGGGCGGGAGCACTGAAGCTTTCTTT	CASSYKGGSTEAFF
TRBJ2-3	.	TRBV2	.	TGTGCCAGCTCAAATACGCAGTATTTT	CASSNTQYF
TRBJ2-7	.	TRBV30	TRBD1	TGTGCCTGGGGACAGGGGGGATTCTACGAGCAGTACTTC	CAWGQGGFYEQYF
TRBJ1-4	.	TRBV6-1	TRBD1	TGTGCCAGCAGTGTTCAGGCCACAGGGGCCAATGAAAAACTGTTTTTT	CASSVQATGANEKLFF
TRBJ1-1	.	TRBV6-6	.	TGTGCCAGCAGTTTCCTAGCTAGCACTGAAGCTTTCTTT	CASSFLASTEAFF
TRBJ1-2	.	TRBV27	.	TGTGCCAGCAGTTTAGACGGGCGGGTCTATGGCTACACCTTC	CASSLDGRVYGYTF
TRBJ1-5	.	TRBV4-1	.	TGCGCCAGCAGCCAAGAGTTCAGGGTTAGCAATCAGCCCCAGCATTTT	CASSQEFRVSNQPQHF
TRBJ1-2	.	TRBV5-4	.	TGTGCCAGCACCCGAGGGAGGGACGTAGGATCTTATGGCTACACCTTC	CASTRGRDVGSYGYTF
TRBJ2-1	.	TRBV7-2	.	TGTGCCAGCAGCCCGGGGATCAATGAGCAGTTCTTC	CASSPGINEQFF
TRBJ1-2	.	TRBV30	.	TGTGCCTGGAGTGATTGGGGAGAAAATGGCTACACCTTC	CAWSDWGENGYTF
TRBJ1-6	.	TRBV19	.	TGTGCCAGTAGTATCGTGCAGGGACCCCTCCACTTT	CASSIVQGPLHF
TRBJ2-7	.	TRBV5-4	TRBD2	TGTGCCAGCAGCTTGGTGCGGGAGAACGAGCAGTACTTC	CASSLVRENEQYF
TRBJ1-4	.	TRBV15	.	TGTGCCACGAATCCGGGACTGGGGAATGAAAAACTGTTTTTT	CATNPGLGNEKLFF
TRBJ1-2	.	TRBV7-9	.	TGTGCCACAGAGCTTATACCCTCAGGGTATGGCTACACCTTC	CATELIPSGYGYTF
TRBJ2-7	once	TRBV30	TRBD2	TGTGCCTGCCGCCTCGGGGGGGCGACATACGAGCAGTACTTC	CACRLGGATYEQYF
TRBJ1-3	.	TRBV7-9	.	TGTGCCAGCAGCTTAGACACCTCTCCAGGAAACACCATATATTTT	CASSLDTSPGNTIYF
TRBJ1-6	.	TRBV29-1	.	TGCAGCGTAGGGGAAGGAAATTCACCCCTCCACTTT	CSVGEGNSPLHF
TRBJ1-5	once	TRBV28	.	TGTGCCAGCAACACGTACAATCAGCCCCAGCATTTT	CASNTYNQPQHF
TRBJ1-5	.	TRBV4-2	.	TGTGCCAGCAGCCAAGCGGAGGGAGTCGTTCAGCCCCAGCATTTT	CASSQAEGVVQPQHF
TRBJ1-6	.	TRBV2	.	TGTGCCAGCAGAGCGACAGGATATTCACCCCTCCACTTT	CASRATGYSPLHF
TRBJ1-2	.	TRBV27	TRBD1	TGTGCCAGCAGTTTATCTTTGGGGACAGGGACCAACTATGGCTACACCTTC	CASSLSLGTGTNYGYTF
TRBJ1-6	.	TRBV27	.	TGTGCCAGCAGTGAGCCCCGGGAGAGGAGTTATAATTCACCCCTCCACTTT	CASSEPRERSYNSPLHF
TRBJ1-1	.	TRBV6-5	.	TGTGCCAGCAGTTCCCTCCCTAGAGGGAACACTGAAGCTTTCTTT	CASSSLPRGNTEAFF
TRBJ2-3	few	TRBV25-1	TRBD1	TGTGCCAGCACAGCCGACAGGGCTGAGGCAGATACGCAGTATTTT	CASTADRAEADTQYF
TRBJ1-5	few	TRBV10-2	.	TGCGCCAGCAGTGTGGGGGGGACTAGCAATCAGCCCCAGCATTTT	CASSVGGTSNQPQHF
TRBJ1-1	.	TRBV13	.	TGTGCCAGCAGCTTAGGGGGAGGGAACACTGAAGCTTTCTTT	CASSLGGGNTEAFF
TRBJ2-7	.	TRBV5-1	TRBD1	TGCGCCAGCAGCTCCACAGGACAGGGCCCTCAGTCCTACGAGCAGTACTTC	CASSSTGQGPQSYEQYF
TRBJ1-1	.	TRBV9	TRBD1	TGTGCCAGCAGTCCAGGGGGCCGTGATGTGAACACTGAAGCTTTCTTT	CASSPGGRDVNTEAFF
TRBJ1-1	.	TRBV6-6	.	TGTGCCAGCAGCCGGGGACAAGGGGGATCGGCTTTCTTT	CASSRGQGGSAFF
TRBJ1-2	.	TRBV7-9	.	TGTGCCAGCAGCCCATACAGGGCCTATGGCTACACCTTC	CASSPYRAYGYTF
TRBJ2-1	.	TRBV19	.	TGTGCCAGTAGTGGGCGGGTGTACAGCCCGTTCTTC	CASSGRVYSPFF
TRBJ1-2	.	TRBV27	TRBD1	TGTGCCAGCAGTTTCGCAGGGACAGGGATAAACTATGGCTACACCTTC	CASSFAGTGINYGYTF
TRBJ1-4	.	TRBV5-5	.	TGTGCCAGCAGCTTCCAAAATGAAAAACTGTTTTTT	CASSFQNEKLFF
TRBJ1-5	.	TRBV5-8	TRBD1	TGTGCCAGCAGCTTGGCCCTCAGGGGGGTGGAGCCCCAGCATTTT	CASSLALRGVEPQHF
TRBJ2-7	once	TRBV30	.	TGTGCCTGGAGTGGACACATCAACTACGAGCAGTACTTC	CAWSGHINYEQYF
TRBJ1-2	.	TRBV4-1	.	TGCGCCAGCAGCCAAGATCGTAACTATGGCTACACCTTC	CASSQDRNYGYTF
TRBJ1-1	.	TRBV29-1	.	TGCAGCGTTGAAGATGAGCGTGTGAACACTGAAGCTTTCTTT	CSVEDERVNTEAFF
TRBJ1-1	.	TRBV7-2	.	TGTGCCAGCAGCATCCGGGACACTGAAGCTTTCTTT	CASSIRDTEAFF
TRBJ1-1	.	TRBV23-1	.	TGCGCCAGCGGAGGGACGGAGGTTCTGATGACTGAAGCTTTCTTT	CASGGTEVLMTEAFF
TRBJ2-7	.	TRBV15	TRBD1	TGTGCCACCAGCCGGGACAGTAACCACGAGCAGTACTTC	CATSRDSNHEQYF
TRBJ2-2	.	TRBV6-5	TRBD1	TGTGCCAGCCGAACAGGGGGCAACACCGGGGAGCTGTTTTTT	CASRTGGNTGELFF
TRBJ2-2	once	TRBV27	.	TGTGCCAGCAGTGCCCGGCGGACCGGGGAGCTGTTTTTT	CASSARRTGELFF
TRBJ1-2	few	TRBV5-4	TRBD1	TGTGCCAGCAGCCCGACAGGGGCCCTTAACTATGGCTACACCTTC	CASSPTGALNYGYTF
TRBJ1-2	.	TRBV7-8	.	TGTGCCAGCAGCCGGACAGCTAACTATGGCTACACCTTC	CASSRTANYGYTF
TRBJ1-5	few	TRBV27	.	TGTGCCAGCAAAAGCCTCAATCAGCCCCAGCATTTT	CASKSLNQPQHF
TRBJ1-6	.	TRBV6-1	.	TGTGCCAGCGGCGGGAGCTCCTATAATTCACCCCTCCACTTT	CASGGSSYNSPLHF
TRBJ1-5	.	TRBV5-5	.	TGTGCCAGCAGTCAAGACAGTTATAGCAATCAGCCCCAGCATTTT	CASSQDSYSNQPQHF
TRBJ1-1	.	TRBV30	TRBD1	TGTGCCTGGAGAGTGGACAGGGTTTTAGGTACTGAAGCTTTCTTT	CAWRVDRVLGTEAFF
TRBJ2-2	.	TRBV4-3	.	TGCGCCAGCAGCCAGCAACGGGAGAGCGGGGAGCTGTTTTTT	CASSQQRESGELFF